Presented here are 8 T cell receptor beta chains from one specimen sequenced in a study of blood T cell repertoires in COVID-19. Sequenced by immunoSEQ multiplex PCR; TCRdb stores in-frame clones only, minus some. The sample yields 350,000 to 400,000 clones, less than 90% seen once. Material for sequencing was PBMCs or T cells enriched from blood (not recorded which). Receptors were obtained from a woman in her thirties who had recovered from COVID-19.

The chain recombines TRBV5-6 with TRBJ2-7, with D perhaps TRBD1 (6 bases). Germline V CDR1 and CDR2: SGHDT, YYEEEE. Deletions cut 2 bases from V and 0 bases from J, with 12 bases between. The length of the CDR3 is 15 residues. CDR3 sequence: CASSFRQAYSYEQYF. The CDR3 DNA reads as TGTGCCAGCAGCTTCAGACAGGCCTACTCCTACGAGCAGTACTTC.

The CDR3 loop is CASTKYGGDYEQYF. The CDR3 DNA is TGTGCCAGCACGAAATACGGGGGGGACTACGAGCAGTACTTC. The rearrangement uses TRBV2 and TRBJ2-7, with TRBD2 identical over 8 bases. V lost 7 bases to trimming and J lost 3 bases; unmatched junction nucleotides: 8. Per the germline V gene, CDR1 is SNHLY and CDR2 is FYNNEI. The length of the CDR3 is 14 residues.

In its sample, this clone was seen once. The chain joins TRBV9 to TRBJ1-4, with TRBD1 matching 7 bases. The CDR3 totals 15 residues. Trimming removed 0 bases from V and 10 bases from J; junction bases left unmatched: 9. CDR1 is SGDLS and CDR2 is YYNGEE in the germline V gene. The CDR3, as DNA: TGTGCCAGCAGCGTAGGACAGGGCGAAACTAGAAAACTGTTTTTT. It encodes CASSVGQGETRKLFF. Combining the CDR3 with reference TRBV9 and TRBJ1-4 gives the whole variable domain DSGVTQTPKHLITATGQRVTLRCSPRSGDLSVYWYQQSLDQGLQFLIQYYNGEERAKGNILERFSAQQFPDLHSELNLSSLELGDSALYFCASSVGQGETRKLFFGSGTQLSVL.

This clone was picked up a small number of times. This chain connects TRBV2 to TRBJ1-1; the D gene is possibly TRBD1 (6 bases). V was cut by 6 bases and J by 5 bases, with 13 bases left in between. The CDR3 covers 13 residues. From germline, CDR1 is SNHLY and CDR2 FYNNEI. CDR3 protein: CASRVQGRTEAFF. The CDR3 DNA follows: TGTGCCAGCAGGGTACAGGGTCGAACTGAAGCTTTCTTT.

The chain links TRBV5-5 to TRBJ1-1; no definite D call. V gave up 4 bases and J gave up 0 bases, with 10 bases separating them. The CDR3 contains 14 residues. CDR1 and CDR2 (germline): SGHKS, YYEKEE (reference sequence). The CDR3, as DNA: TGTGCCAGCAGCCCCAACTCAATGAACACTGAAGCTTTCTTT. It encodes CASSPNSMNTEAFF.

V is TRBV5-1 and J is TRBJ2-1; maybe TRBD2 (5 bases). Germline CDR1 SGHRS, CDR2 YFSETQ. V shed 3 bases and J shed 3 bases, with 19 bases lying between them. The CDR3 is made up of 17 amino acids. DNA for the CDR3: TGCGCCAGCAGCTCGGGAATTGCTCCCCGGGGCTACAATGAGCAGTTCTTC. The encoded protein is CASSSGIAPRGYNEQFF.

This chain uses TRBV27 with TRBJ2-7, with 13 bases lining up with TRBD2. V dropped 0 bases and J dropped 2; count of bases not matched to a gene: 4. Germline CDR1 reads MNHEY; CDR2 reads SMNVEV (reference sequence). CDR3 length equals 17 residues. CDR3 sequence: CASSLSGLAGAPYEQYF. The CDR3 region has the DNA TGTGCCAGCAGTTTATCAGGACTAGCGGGGGCCCCCTACGAGCAGTACTTC.

The gene calls are TRBV29-1 and TRBJ1-5; 9 bases agree with TRBD1. The V and J ends lost 7 bases and 1 base, in that order; junction bases with no gene match: 5. The CDR3 contains 14 residues. CDR1 and CDR2 (germline): SQVTM, ANQGSEA. The CDR3 sequence: CSELQGASNQPQHF. As DNA, the CDR3 is TGCAGCGAGCTACAGGGGGCGAGCAATCAGCCCCAGCATTTT.